This T cell receptor beta chain was recovered during a study of blood T cell repertoires in COVID-19. Turning to the study itself: COVID-19 samples from acute and convalescent phases originated in the United States, Italy and Spain. Nucleic acid was either cDNA or gDNA, and it came from T cells, B-cell-depleted T cells, or PBMCs.

The germline CDR1 and CDR2 sequences are SNHLY and FYNNEI. The CDR3 runs to 14 residues. The J segment lost 4 bases and the V segment lost 9 bases, leaving 7 bases of the junction unmatched. Participants came from about 24 US areas, aged roughly 18 to 90 years. Some clones are missing from TCRdb's copy, which holds only in-frame ones; the method was immunoSEQ multiplex PCR. Of 200,000 to 250,000 clones in the sample, under 90% were seen once. The rearrangement joins TRBV2 to TRBJ2-2, with TRBD2 matching 8 bases. The source of this sequence is a woman between 45 and 60 years old who had been exposed to COVID-19. Sequenced: PBMCs or T cells enriched from blood (not recorded which). The CDR3 DNA is TGTGCCAGAGAGCGGGGGCGGAGCACCGGGGAGCTGTTTTTT. It yields the protein CARERGRSTGELFF.